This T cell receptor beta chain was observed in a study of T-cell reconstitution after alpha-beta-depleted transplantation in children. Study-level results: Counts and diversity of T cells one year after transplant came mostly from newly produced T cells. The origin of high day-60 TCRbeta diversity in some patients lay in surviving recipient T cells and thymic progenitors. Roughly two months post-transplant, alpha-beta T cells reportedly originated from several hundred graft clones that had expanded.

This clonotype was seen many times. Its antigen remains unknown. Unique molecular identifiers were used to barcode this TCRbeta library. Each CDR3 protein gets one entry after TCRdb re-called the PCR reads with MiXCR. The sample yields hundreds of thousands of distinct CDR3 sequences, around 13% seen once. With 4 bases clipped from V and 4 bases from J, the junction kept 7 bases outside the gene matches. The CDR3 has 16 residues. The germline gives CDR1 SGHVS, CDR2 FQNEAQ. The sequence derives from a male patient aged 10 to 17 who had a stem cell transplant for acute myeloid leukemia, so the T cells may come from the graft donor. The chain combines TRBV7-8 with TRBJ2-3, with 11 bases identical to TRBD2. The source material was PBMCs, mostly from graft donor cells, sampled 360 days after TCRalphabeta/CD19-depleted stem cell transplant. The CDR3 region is CASSSTSGMQPDTQYF. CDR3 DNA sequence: TGTGCCAGCAGCTCGACTAGCGGGATGCAACCAGATACGCAGTATTTT. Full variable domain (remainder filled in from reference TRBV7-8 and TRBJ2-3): GAGVSQSPRYKVAKRGQDVALRCDPISGHVSLFWYQQALGQGPEFLTYFQNEAQLDKSGLPSDRFFAERPEGSVSTLKIQRTQQEDSAVYLCASSSTSGMQPDTQYFGPGTRLTVL.